This TCR beta chain derives from a study of shared clonotypes between healthy human individuals. Per the germline V gene, CDR1 is SGHRS and CDR2 is YFSETQ. V was pared by 4 bases and J by 8 bases, with 15 bases between. The CDR3 runs 14 residues. Clones were read by immunoSEQ multiplex PCR, and TCRdb kept only the in-frame ones, dropping some. The repertoire has fewer than 200,000 clones, about 68% of them found once; the top ten carry 10%. Sequenced sample: memory CD4+ T cells sorted from blood. The sample's subset: CD45RA-negative fraction. The TCR originated in a man aged 25-45 years in good health. The rearrangement links TRBV5-1 to TRBJ1-4, with D possibly TRBD1 on 6 matching bases. The CDR3 here is CASSQFDRTEKLFF. In nucleotides, the CDR3 is TGCGCCAGCAGCCAGTTCGACAGGACCGAAAAACTGTTTTTT.